This TCR beta chain was documented in a study of CD8 T cells in Susac syndrome. The authors sequenced TCR beta from blood CD8+ and CD4+ T cells. The multiple sclerosis control cohort comprised treatment-naive individuals presenting with stable or active relapsing-remitting disease. The authors negatively isolated CD8+ and CD4+ T cells and FACS-enriched TEMRA cells. An input of roughly 0.5 to 1 ug of RNA was subjected to reverse transcription using random hexamers. Coverage of TCR beta CDR3 amplification by immunoSEQ multiplex PCR extended to 54 Vbeta and 13 Jbeta. TCRdb ran MiXCR on the immunoSEQ multiplex PCR reads and lists one entry per CDR3 protein. Found here are some 300,000 distinct CDR3 sequences, roughly 85% of them singletons; the top ten hold roughly 0.21%. V lost 3 bases, J lost 1 base, and 10 bases lay in between. This CDR3 spans 15 amino acids. Germline V gene data show CDR1 as LNHNV and CDR2 as YYDKDF (reference sequence).

The sequenced sample consisted of CD8+ T cells from PBMCs. This TCR came from a human donor with multiple sclerosis. J is TRBJ2-1 and V is TRBV15; no reliable D call. The DNA of the CDR3 is TGTGCCACCAGCAGGACCGACGGATCCTACAATGAGCAGTTCTTC. Amino acids: CATSRTDGSYNEQFF.